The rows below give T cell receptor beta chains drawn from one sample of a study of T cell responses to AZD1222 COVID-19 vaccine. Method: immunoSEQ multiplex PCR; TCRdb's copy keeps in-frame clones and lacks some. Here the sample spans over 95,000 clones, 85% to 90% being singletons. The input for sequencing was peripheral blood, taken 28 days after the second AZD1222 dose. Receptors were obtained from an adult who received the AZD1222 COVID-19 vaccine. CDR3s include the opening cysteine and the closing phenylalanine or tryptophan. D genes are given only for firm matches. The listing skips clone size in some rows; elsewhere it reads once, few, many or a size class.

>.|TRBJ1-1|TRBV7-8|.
CASGGQYSGNTEAFF
TGTGCCAGCGGAGGACAGTACTCTGGGAACACTGAAGCTTTCTTT
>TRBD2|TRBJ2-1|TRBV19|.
CASSIRGGLAAGSSYNEQFF
TGTGCCAGTAGTATTCGGGGGGGACTAGCGGCCGGGAGCTCCTACAATGAGCAGTTCTTC
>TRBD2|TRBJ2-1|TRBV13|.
CASSLAGTSGMDEQFF
TGTGCCAGCAGCTTGGCCGGGACTAGCGGGATGGATGAGCAGTTCTTC
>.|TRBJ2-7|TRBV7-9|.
CASSSRGTSSYEQYF
TGTGCCAGCAGCTCCCGAGGCACAAGCTCCTACGAGCAGTACTTC
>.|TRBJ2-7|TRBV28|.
CASSHSSANSYEQYF
TGTGCCAGCAGTCATAGCTCGGCGAACTCCTACGAGCAGTACTTC
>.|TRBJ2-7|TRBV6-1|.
CASSDQVHEQYF
TGTGCCAGCAGTGATCAGGTCCACGAGCAGTACTTC
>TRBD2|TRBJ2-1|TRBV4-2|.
CASSQELAGGWNEQFF
TGTGCCAGCAGCCAAGAACTAGCGGGAGGGTGGAATGAGCAGTTCTTC
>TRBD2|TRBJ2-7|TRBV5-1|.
CASSLGGSGQYEQYF
TGCGCCAGCAGCTTGGGAGGTAGCGGGCAGTACGAGCAGTACTTC
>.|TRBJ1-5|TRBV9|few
CASSVGSNQPQHF
TGTGCCAGCAGCGTAGGGAGCAATCAGCCCCAGCATTTT
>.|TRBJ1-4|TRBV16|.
CASSQSRQLNEKLFF
TGTGCCAGCAGCCAATCGCGACAGCTAAATGAAAAACTGTTTTTT
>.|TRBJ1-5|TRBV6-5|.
CASYGSAQPQHF
TGTGCCAGCTACGGTTCGGCTCAGCCCCAGCATTTT
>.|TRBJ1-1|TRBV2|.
CASKTGSPEAFF
TGTGCCAGCAAGACAGGCTCCCCTGAAGCTTTCTTT
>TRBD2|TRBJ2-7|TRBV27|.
CASSPIGGSASYEQYF
TGTGCCAGCAGCCCGATCGGCGGGAGTGCCTCCTACGAGCAGTACTTC
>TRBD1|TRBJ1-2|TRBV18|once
CASSQGARSYGYTF
TGTGCCAGCTCACAGGGGGCGCGGAGCTATGGCTACACCTTC
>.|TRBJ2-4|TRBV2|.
CASTTLKNIQYF
TGTGCCAGCACGACACTAAAAAACATTCAGTACTTC
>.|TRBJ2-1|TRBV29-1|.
CSVERGNEQFF
TGCAGCGTTGAGAGGGGCAATGAGCAGTTCTTC
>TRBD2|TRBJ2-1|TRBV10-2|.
CATLGASGSNEQFF
TGCGCCACCCTCGGGGCTAGCGGGAGCAATGAGCAGTTCTTC
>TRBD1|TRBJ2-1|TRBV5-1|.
CASSVRQGLLNEQFF
TGCGCCAGCAGCGTGCGACAGGGGCTCCTTAATGAGCAGTTCTTC
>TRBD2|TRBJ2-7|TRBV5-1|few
CASSWTSGYEQYF
TGCGCCAGCAGCTGGACTAGCGGCTACGAGCAGTACTTC
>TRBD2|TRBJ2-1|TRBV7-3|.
CASSWTSGSHNEQFF
TGTGCCAGCAGCTGGACTAGCGGGAGTCACAATGAGCAGTTCTTC
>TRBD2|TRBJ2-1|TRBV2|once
CASSAVFGLGGNEQFF
TGTGCCAGCAGTGCAGTTTTTGGACTAGGAGGCAATGAGCAGTTCTTC
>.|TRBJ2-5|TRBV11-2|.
CASSSGSTQYF
TGTGCCAGCAGCTCCGGGTCGACCCAGTACTTC
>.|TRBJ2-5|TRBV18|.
CASSPSQETQYF
TGTGCCAGCTCACCGTCCCAAGAGACCCAGTACTTC
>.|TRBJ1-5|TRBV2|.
CASSKRSNQPQHF
TGTGCCAGCAGTAAACGGAGCAATCAGCCCCAGCATTTT
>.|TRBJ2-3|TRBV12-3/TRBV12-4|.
CASTLADTQYF
TGTGCCAGCACGTTGGCAGATACGCAGTATTTT
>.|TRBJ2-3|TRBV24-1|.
CATSDPLVDTQYF
TGTGCCACCAGTGACCCTCTGGTAGATACGCAGTATTTT
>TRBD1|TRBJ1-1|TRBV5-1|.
CASSVLSGQGNTEAFF
TGCGCCAGCAGCGTATTATCGGGACAGGGGAACACTGAAGCTTTCTTT
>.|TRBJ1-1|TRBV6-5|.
CATRIQGRTTEAFF
TGTGCCACTCGGATACAGGGAAGGACCACTGAAGCTTTCTTT
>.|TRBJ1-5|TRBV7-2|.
CASSLYGGQSQHF
TGTGCCAGCAGCTTATACGGAGGGCAGTCCCAGCATTTT
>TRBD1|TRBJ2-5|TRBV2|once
CASSEEFGTGVFETQYF
TGTGCCAGCAGTGAAGAATTTGGGACAGGGGTTTTCGAGACCCAGTACTTC
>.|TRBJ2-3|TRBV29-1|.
CSVLPKWVSTDTQYF
TGCAGCGTTTTGCCCAAATGGGTGAGCACAGATACGCAGTATTTT
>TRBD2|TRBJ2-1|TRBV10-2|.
CASSEWTSGRGNEQFF
TGCGCCAGCAGTGAGTGGACTAGCGGGAGGGGCAATGAGCAGTTCTTC
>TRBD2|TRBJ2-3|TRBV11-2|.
CASSLDWGLAGITDTQYF
TGTGCCAGCAGCTTAGATTGGGGACTAGCGGGGATCACAGATACGCAGTATTTT
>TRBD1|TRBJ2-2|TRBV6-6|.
CASSLDRVGTGELFF
TGTGCCAGCAGTTTAGACAGGGTCGGCACCGGGGAGCTGTTTTTT
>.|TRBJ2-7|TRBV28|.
CASSPPGDSEYF
TGTGCCAGCAGTCCACCGGGAGACAGTGAGTACTTC
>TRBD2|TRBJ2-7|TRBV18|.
CASSPAGLAGGNEQYF
TGTGCCAGCTCACCAGCCGGACTAGCGGGAGGGAACGAGCAGTACTTC
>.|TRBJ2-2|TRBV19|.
CASKAGPGAGELFF
TGTGCCAGTAAGGCGGGGCCAGGGGCCGGGGAGCTGTTTTTT
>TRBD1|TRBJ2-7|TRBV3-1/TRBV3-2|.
CASSQDLGTVEQYF
TGTGCCAGCAGCCAAGATTTGGGGACAGTCGAGCAGTACTTC
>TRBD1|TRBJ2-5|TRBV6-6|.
CASSNRRQGQETQYF
TGTGCCAGCAGTAACCGAAGACAGGGGCAAGAGACCCAGTACTTC
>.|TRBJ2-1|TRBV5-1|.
CASSLTTSSNNEQFF
TGCGCCAGCAGCTTGACTACATCGTCGAACAATGAGCAGTTCTTC
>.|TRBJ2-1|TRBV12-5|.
CASGLVRGDSRLNEQFF
TGTGCTAGTGGTTTGGTAAGGGGAGACAGCCGTCTCAATGAGCAGTTCTTC
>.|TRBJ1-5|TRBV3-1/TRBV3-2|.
CASSQGTGANQPQHF
TGTGCCAGCAGCCAAGGTACCGGGGCCAATCAGCCCCAGCATTTT
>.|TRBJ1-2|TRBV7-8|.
CASSFGGGYGYTF
TGTGCCAGCAGCTTTGGAGGGGGCTATGGCTACACCTTC
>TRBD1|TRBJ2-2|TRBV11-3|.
CASSKGQGVTGELFF
TGTGCCAGCAGCAAGGGACAGGGGGTGACCGGGGAGCTGTTTTTT
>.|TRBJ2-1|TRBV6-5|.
CASSYSANEQFF
TGTGCCAGCAGTTACTCGGCCAATGAGCAGTTCTTC
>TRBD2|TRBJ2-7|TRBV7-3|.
CASSPFQTSSAAYEQYF
TGTGCCAGCAGCCCATTCCAGACTAGCTCTGCAGCCTACGAGCAGTACTTC